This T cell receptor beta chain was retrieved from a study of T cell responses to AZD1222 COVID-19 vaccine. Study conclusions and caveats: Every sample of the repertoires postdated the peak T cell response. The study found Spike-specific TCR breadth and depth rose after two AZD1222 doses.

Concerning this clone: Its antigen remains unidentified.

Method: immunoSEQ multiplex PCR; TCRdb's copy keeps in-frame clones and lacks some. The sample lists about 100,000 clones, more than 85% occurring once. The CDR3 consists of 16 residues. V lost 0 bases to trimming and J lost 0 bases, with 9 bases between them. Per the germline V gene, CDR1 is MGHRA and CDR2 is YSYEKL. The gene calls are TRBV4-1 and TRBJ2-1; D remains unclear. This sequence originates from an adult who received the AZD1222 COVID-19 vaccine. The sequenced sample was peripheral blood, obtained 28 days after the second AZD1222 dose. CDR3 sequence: CASSQDITGSYNEQFF. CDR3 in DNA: TGCGCCAGCAGCCAAGATATAACGGGCTCCTACAATGAGCAGTTCTTC.